Listed below are T cell receptor beta chains from one sample, sequenced in a study of Graves' ophthalmopathy and Graves' hyperthyroidism. TCRdb redid the calling of the multiplex PCR reads with MiXCR, one entry per CDR3 protein. The table lists hundreds of thousands of distinct CDR3 sequences, 22% of them singletons. Sample: peripheral blood. The receptors stem from a woman under 30 with stable Graves' hyperthyroidism. Some clones in this sample may be carry-over from other donors' samples. Each CDR3 is given with its conserved first and last residue. The D gene is left open where the match is weak. Size tells how often a clone was seen (once, few, many) or the class of an expanded clone, and some rows leave it out.

j_gene: TRBJ2-2; d_gene: -; v_gene: TRBV19; abundance: -; CDR3nt: TGTGCCAGTAGTCTCTGGGAACACACCGGGGAGCTGTTTTTT; CDR3aa: CASSLWEHTGELFF
j_gene: TRBJ2-7; d_gene: -; v_gene: TRBV12-3/TRBV12-4; abundance: many; CDR3nt: TGTGCCAGCAGTTTAACCGGGGGGCGCTTTGGGGAGCAGTACTTC; CDR3aa: CASSLTGGRFGEQYF
j_gene: TRBJ2-6; d_gene: -; v_gene: TRBV6-5; abundance: many; CDR3nt: TGTGCCAGCAGTTACTCTATTTCCGGGGCCGGGGCCAACGTCCTGACTTTC; CDR3aa: CASSYSISGAGANVLTF
j_gene: TRBJ1-1; d_gene: -; v_gene: TRBV2; abundance: -; CDR3nt: TGTGCCAGCAAAACGACAAGCATGAACACTGAAGCTTTCTTT; CDR3aa: CASKTTSMNTEAFF
j_gene: TRBJ1-2; d_gene: -; v_gene: TRBV6-5; abundance: many; CDR3nt: TGTGCCAGCAGTTACTCGAGACCGGGAGGGGGCTACACCTTC; CDR3aa: CASSYSRPGGGYTF
j_gene: TRBJ1-6; d_gene: -; v_gene: TRBV6-5; abundance: many; CDR3nt: TGTGCCAGCAGTTCGCCTCGGGGGCAAAAATCACCCCTCCACTTT; CDR3aa: CASSSPRGQKSPLHF
j_gene: TRBJ2-5; d_gene: TRBD2; v_gene: TRBV3-1; abundance: few; CDR3nt: TGTGCCAGCAGCCAAAATACCGGGACTAGCGCCTACTCTGCAGAGACCCAGTACTTC; CDR3aa: CASSQNTGTSAYSAETQYF
j_gene: TRBJ2-7; d_gene: TRBD2; v_gene: TRBV12-3/TRBV12-4; abundance: many; CDR3nt: TGTGCCAGCAGTTTGGGACTAGCGGGGCCAACCTACGAGCAGTACTTC; CDR3aa: CASSLGLAGPTYEQYF
j_gene: TRBJ2-2; d_gene: TRBD2; v_gene: TRBV30; abundance: many; CDR3nt: TGTGCCTGGGGGCGGGAGATCCGAACCGGGGAGCTGTTTTTT; CDR3aa: CAWGREIRTGELFF
j_gene: TRBJ2-7; d_gene: -; v_gene: TRBV27; abundance: few; CDR3nt: TGTGCCAGCAGTTTAACGCAGGGGGGGATTTACGAGCAGTACTTC; CDR3aa: CASSLTQGGIYEQYF
j_gene: TRBJ1-5; d_gene: TRBD1; v_gene: TRBV5-1; abundance: many; CDR3nt: TGCGCCAGCAGCGACAGGGGCGGTCAGCCCCAGCATTTT; CDR3aa: CASSDRGGQPQHF
j_gene: TRBJ2-4; d_gene: -; v_gene: TRBV18; abundance: few; CDR3nt: TGTGCCAGCTCACCTGGAGGGACTTTATCTATCCAAAACATTCAGTACTTC; CDR3aa: CASSPGGTLSIQNIQYF
j_gene: TRBJ2-5; d_gene: -; v_gene: TRBV20-1; abundance: -; CDR3nt: TGCAGTGCTAGTGGAGGGGGGACCCAGTACTTC; CDR3aa: CSASGGGTQYF
j_gene: TRBJ1-5; d_gene: TRBD1; v_gene: TRBV6-1; abundance: few; CDR3nt: TGTGCCAGCAGTGGAGGACAGGGGGCATATCAGCCCCAGCATTTT; CDR3aa: CASSGGQGAYQPQHF
j_gene: TRBJ1-5; d_gene: -; v_gene: TRBV28; abundance: -; CDR3nt: TGTGCCAGCACCCCCGACGGCCTTTCTTATCAGCCCCAGCATTTT; CDR3aa: CASTPDGLSYQPQHF
j_gene: TRBJ1-1; d_gene: TRBD1; v_gene: TRBV27; abundance: many; CDR3nt: TGTGCCAGCAGTTTCCGACAGGGGGTAGGGGACACTGAAGCTTTCTTT; CDR3aa: CASSFRQGVGDTEAFF
j_gene: TRBJ2-7; d_gene: -; v_gene: TRBV10-3; abundance: many; CDR3nt: TGTGCCAGCCAAAGGGACAAGACCTACGAGCAGTACTTC; CDR3aa: CASQRDKTYEQYF
j_gene: TRBJ2-2; d_gene: TRBD2; v_gene: TRBV11-2; abundance: many; CDR3nt: TGTGCCAGCAGTCCAACTAGCGGGGTCACCGGGGAGCTGTTTTTT; CDR3aa: CASSPTSGVTGELFF
j_gene: TRBJ2-7; d_gene: -; v_gene: TRBV12-3/TRBV12-4; abundance: many; CDR3nt: TGTGCCAGCAGTTTCCTATCCGAAGGGGAGCAGTACTTC; CDR3aa: CASSFLSEGEQYF
j_gene: TRBJ2-2; d_gene: -; v_gene: TRBV20-1; abundance: many; CDR3nt: TGCAGTGCTAGTGAGCGGAATGGGAACACCGGGGAGCTGTTTTTT; CDR3aa: CSASERNGNTGELFF
j_gene: TRBJ2-7; d_gene: TRBD1; v_gene: TRBV11-2; abundance: many; CDR3nt: TGTGCCAGCAGCCTAGGCAGGGGGCCCTACGAGCAGTACTTC; CDR3aa: CASSLGRGPYEQYF
j_gene: TRBJ2-7; d_gene: -; v_gene: TRBV28; abundance: many; CDR3nt: TGTGCCAGCACCACAGGGAAAACCTACGAGCAGTACTTC; CDR3aa: CASTTGKTYEQYF
j_gene: TRBJ2-6; d_gene: -; v_gene: TRBV28; abundance: many; CDR3nt: TGTGCCAGCAGTTTGCAGGTTCCCGGGGCCAACGTCCTGACTTTC; CDR3aa: CASSLQVPGANVLTF
j_gene: TRBJ2-2; d_gene: -; v_gene: TRBV7-9; abundance: many; CDR3nt: TGTGCCAGCAGCCCCCCCAGAGCGTCCGGGGAGCTGTTTTTT; CDR3aa: CASSPPRASGELFF
j_gene: TRBJ1-2; d_gene: TRBD1; v_gene: TRBV4-3; abundance: -; CDR3nt: TGCGCCAGCAGCCAAGAGAGACAGGGTCTGGGTGGCTACACCTTC; CDR3aa: CASSQERQGLGGYTF
j_gene: TRBJ1-1; d_gene: -; v_gene: TRBV18; abundance: -; CDR3nt: TGTGCCAGCTCTAGAACAGAGTCCCAGGGAGCTTTCTTT; CDR3aa: CASSRTESQGAFF
j_gene: TRBJ1-1; d_gene: TRBD1; v_gene: TRBV12-3/TRBV12-4; abundance: many; CDR3nt: TGTGCCAGCAGTTTGTCCCATTGGACAGGGCGAACTGAAGCTTTCTTT; CDR3aa: CASSLSHWTGRTEAFF
j_gene: TRBJ2-7; d_gene: TRBD1; v_gene: TRBV28; abundance: -; CDR3nt: TGTGCCAGCAGTCAACCCCCCGGGACAGGGGGAAGGAGCTCCTACGAGCAGTACTTC; CDR3aa: CASSQPPGTGGRSSYEQYF
j_gene: TRBJ2-1; d_gene: -; v_gene: TRBV2; abundance: -; CDR3nt: TGTGCCAGCAGTACCCCTAGAGCAAACAATGAGCAGTTCTTC; CDR3aa: CASSTPRANNEQFF
j_gene: TRBJ1-6; d_gene: -; v_gene: TRBV7-9; abundance: once; CDR3nt: TGTGCCAGCAGCTTACAGAGGGTGGGGACGTCGTCTAATTCACCCCTCCACTTT; CDR3aa: CASSLQRVGTSSNSPLHF
j_gene: TRBJ2-7; d_gene: TRBD1; v_gene: TRBV9; abundance: many; CDR3nt: TGTGCCAGCAGCGTAGAAGAGGGGGCGAGACAGTACTTC; CDR3aa: CASSVEEGARQYF
j_gene: TRBJ2-2; d_gene: TRBD2; v_gene: TRBV6-2/TRBV6-3; abundance: many; CDR3nt: TGTGCCAGCAGTTACGAGCGGGGGGTTTACACCGGGGAGCTGTTTTTT; CDR3aa: CASSYERGVYTGELFF
j_gene: TRBJ2-7; d_gene: TRBD2; v_gene: TRBV20-1; abundance: many; CDR3nt: TGCAGTGCTAGCCCGGTGCGGGGGGGCCAGACCACCTACGAGCAGTACTTC; CDR3aa: CSASPVRGGQTTYEQYF
j_gene: TRBJ2-2; d_gene: -; v_gene: TRBV12-3/TRBV12-4; abundance: -; CDR3nt: TGTGCCAGCAGTCCCAGAGCCCCTTCCGGGGAGCTGTTTTTT; CDR3aa: CASSPRAPSGELFF
j_gene: TRBJ1-1; d_gene: TRBD1; v_gene: TRBV7-3; abundance: many; CDR3nt: TGTGCCAGCGGCTCCCAGGGGGCTTGGGCTACCACTGAAGCTTTCTTT; CDR3aa: CASGSQGAWATTEAFF
j_gene: TRBJ1-2; d_gene: -; v_gene: TRBV5-1; abundance: few; CDR3nt: TGCGCCAGCAGCGCTGGGGGGGCAGGAGCTAACTATGGCTACACCTTC; CDR3aa: CASSAGGAGANYGYTF
j_gene: TRBJ2-2; d_gene: -; v_gene: TRBV7-3; abundance: -; CDR3nt: TGTGCCAGCAGCTGGGGGGGCCTTCGCACCGGGGAGCTGTTTTTT; CDR3aa: CASSWGGLRTGELFF
j_gene: TRBJ1-2; d_gene: TRBD1; v_gene: TRBV6-5; abundance: many; CDR3nt: TGTGCCAGCAGTTACTCCACGCCAGGGGGCAGGTGGAATGGCTACACCTTC; CDR3aa: CASSYSTPGGRWNGYTF
j_gene: TRBJ2-2; d_gene: -; v_gene: TRBV6-1; abundance: many; CDR3nt: TGTGCCAGCAGTGGATATCCGGGACATTCAATTAACACCGGGGAGCTGTTTTTT; CDR3aa: CASSGYPGHSINTGELFF